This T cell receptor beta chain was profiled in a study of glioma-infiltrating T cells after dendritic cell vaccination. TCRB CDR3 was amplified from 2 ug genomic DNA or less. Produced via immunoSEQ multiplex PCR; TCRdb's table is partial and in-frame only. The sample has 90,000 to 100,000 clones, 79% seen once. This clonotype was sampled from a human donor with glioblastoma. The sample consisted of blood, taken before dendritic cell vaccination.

The chain's CDR3 is CASSLRQGVGDTEAFF. CDR3 DNA: TGTGCCAGCAGCTTAAGACAGGGGGTAGGCGACACTGAAGCTTTCTTT. This chain connects TRBV7-8 to TRBJ1-1; 9 bases map to TRBD1. The CDR3 runs 16 residues. The ends lost 2 bases at V and 3 bases at J; junction bases unmatched: 7. CDR1 is SGHVS and CDR2 is FQNEAQ in the germline V gene.